This T cell receptor beta chain comes out of a study of blood T cells in healthy people across ages. Peripheral blood, approximately 10 milliliters per donor, was collected. Trimming stripped 0 bases from V and 0 bases from J, with 11 bases between. CDR1 is DFQATT and CDR2 is SNEGSKA in the germline V gene (reference sequence). The CDR3 is 15 amino acids. A word on this clonotype: Its antigen is still unknown.

Overall study results and limits: Using unsorted PBMCs precluded a conclusive naive versus antigen-experienced comparison. TCR beta diversity per million T cells fell roughly linearly with age.

PCR was performed a second time for about 6 to 12 cycles using a sample-barcoded 5' primer and a J-beta primer mix. Researchers report that each sample yielded at least 3 million CDR3-containing paired-end reads. From the 5' RACE reads, TCRdb called clonotypes with MiXCR, one entry per CDR3 protein. This repertoire shows fewer than 1.5 million distinct CDR3 sequences, 42% found once; its top ten account for 7.9%. This chain links TRBV20-1 with TRBJ1-1; D gene unclear. The source of this sequence is a woman in her late teens or twenties in good health. The sequenced material came from blood. This CDR3 is CSARDVSLMNTEAFF. The DNA for the CDR3 is TGCAGTGCTAGAGACGTCAGCCTCATGAACACTGAAGCTTTCTTT.